This TCR beta chain originates from a study of Tregs in tolerant kidney transplant recipients. Sequencing used immunoSEQ multiplex PCR; TCRdb keeps in-frame clones, though not all of them. Found here are some 240,000 clones, about 80% of them singletons; the top ten hold around 0.64%. With 0 bases removed from V and 2 bases from J, the gap between germline ends came to 8 bases. Germline loops: CDR1 LGHNA, CDR2 YNFKEQ. The CDR3 is made up of 14 amino acids. V usage is TRBV4-2 and J usage is TRBJ2-7; D is unclear. Sequenced: CD4+ T cells from blood. The TCR was taken from a human donor in good health. CDR3: CASSQEAGAYEQYF. CDR3 sequence (DNA): TGTGCCAGCAGCCAAGAGGCTGGGGCCTACGAGCAGTACTTC.